The entry below describes one TCR beta chain. Its antigen is undetermined. This record belongs to a study of T cells after yellow fever vaccination. Synthesis of TCR cDNA relied on 5'RACE template switching, which attached a universal primer site and UMIs. TCRdb reprocessed the 5' RACE reads with MiXCR, giving one entry per CDR3 protein. The data hold roughly 340,000 distinct CDR3 sequences, with 8.7% observed a single time. CDR3 size: 15 residues. V was trimmed by 5 bases and J by 6 bases, leaving 18 bases between them. Study-wide findings and caveats: Reappearance after the booster was seen for most primary-vaccination clones, at 95% to 97% CD4 and roughly 90% CD8. The secondary response was weaker but peaked faster, day 5 versus 15. Highly abundant clonotypes carried over from the bulk population could end up in FACS-sorted repertoires as contaminants.

This chain connects TRBV12-3 or TRBV12-4 to TRBJ2-3; no clear D gene. This material consisted of PBMCs, taken on the day of the first yellow fever vaccination. This receptor was identified in a man aged 18 to 35 who received the YFV17D yellow fever vaccine. The CDR3 DNA is TGTGCCAGCAGTCCCACCCCGTGGAAGTCCGATACGCAGTATTTT. Amino acid sequence: CASSPTPWKSDTQYF.